These 27 T cell receptor beta chains were sequenced from one sample in a study of Graves' ophthalmopathy and Graves' hyperthyroidism. Using RNA transcripts, the TCR beta CDR3 regions were amplified. After a first-round RT-PCR with HTBI primers, a second-round multiplex PCR was run. In TCRdb, the multiplex PCR reads were re-called with MiXCR into one record per CDR3 protein. The table records about 1.2 million distinct CDR3 sequences, roughly 35% of them present only once. What was sequenced was peripheral blood or thyroid tissue (not recorded which). The origin of the receptors is an adult man with Graves' hyperthyroidism.

This clonotype was picked up many times. The chain employs TRBV2 and TRBJ1-5; D gene ambiguous. Trimming cost V 5 bases and J 7 bases, with 27 bases left between them. The CDR3 has 18 residues. Germline-derived CDR1 and CDR2 are SNHLY and FYNNEI. The CDR3 here is CASSPGAGDIGVYQPQHF. CDR3 nucleotide sequence: TGTGCCAGCAGTCCGGGAGCCGGAGACATTGGGGTTTACCAGCCCCAGCATTTT.

The chain combines TRBV6-5 with TRBJ1-1; TRBD1 matches 7 bases. Germline trimming cut 5 bases from V and 0 bases from J; bases unmatched to any gene: 6. Germline V gene lookup returns CDR1 MNHEY and CDR2 SVGAGI. This CDR3 region has 15 residues. DNA for the CDR3: TGTGCCAGCAGTGAGATACAGGGGATGAACACTGAAGCTTTCTTT. It specifies CASSEIQGMNTEAFF.

This chain joins TRBV7-9 and TRBJ2-5, with D possibly matching TRBD2 (6 bases). The CDR3 is 13 residues long. V was pared by 6 bases and J by 5 bases, with 13 bases between. The germline gives CDR1 SEHNR, CDR2 FQNEAQ (reference sequence). In DNA form, the CDR3 reads TGTGCCAGCAGGACTCGGAGCGGGGAGACCCAGTACTTC. Protein: CASRTRSGETQYF.

The chain couples TRBV2 to TRBJ1-1; D uncertain. The CDR3 covers 12 residues. Germline CDR1 SNHLY, CDR2 FYNNEI. The V gene lost 3 bases and the J gene lost 7 bases, with 9 bases spanning the gap. The CDR3 loop reads CASSESEGEAFF. The CDR3 region has the DNA TGTGCCAGCAGTGAGTCCGAGGGTGAAGCTTTCTTT.

This clonotype was found once. The chain has TRBV12-3 or TRBV12-4 and TRBJ1-1; 7 bases align to TRBD1. The CDR3 contains 15 residues. The CDR3 DNA reads TGTGCTAGTGGTTGGGGGACAGCAAAAAACACTGAAGCTTTCTTT. Translation: CASGWGTAKNTEAFF.

About this clonotype: This CDR3 is missing its conserved last phenylalanine or tryptophan, likely due to a read error. The limits of the CDR3 on the DNA are not certain, so only TCRdb's listed CDR3 is given. This sequence joins TRBV7-2 and TRBJ1-5; TRBD1 is taken as the D call from the table, unchecked against the DNA. Termini included, the CDR3 measures 8 amino acids. Germline V CDR1 and CDR2: SGHTA, FQGNSA. CDR3 amino acids: CASSFYGH.

In its sample, this clonotype was seen a few times. The rearrangement joins TRBV5-5 to TRBJ1-5; a weak D match, TRBD1 (5 bases). Germline lookup yields CDR1 SGHKS and CDR2 YYEKEE (reference sequence). Trimming took off 2 bases at V and 4 bases at J, with 13 bases between the two ends. The CDR3 is 15 residues long. As DNA, the CDR3 is TGTGCCAGCAGCTTCTCCAGGGAGGGAAATCAGCCCCAGCATTTT. Translation: CASSFSREGNQPQHF. Full variable domain (outside the CDR3, taken from reference TRBV5-5 and TRBJ1-5): DAGVTQSPTHLIKTRGQQVTLRCSPISGHKSVSWYQQVLGQGPQFIFQYYEKEERGRGNFPDRFSARQFPNYSSELNVNALLLGDSALYLCASSFSREGNQPQHFGDGTRLSIL.

With regard to this clonotype: This may be a read error, as it is one base from a much larger clone. The chain uses TRBV25-1 and TRBJ2-7; a possible D gene is TRBD1 (5 bases). The CDR3 contains 13 residues. Germline CDR1 reads MGHDK; CDR2 reads SYGVNS. V was cut by 1 base and J by 6 bases, with 10 bases left in between. This chain's CDR3 is CASSEFQGSEQYF. The CDR3 bases are TGTGCCAGCAGTGAATTCCAGGGTTCCGAGCAGTACTTC.

This clonotype occurred a few times. The genes are TRBV7-3 and TRBJ1-6, with a weak D call TRBD1 (5 bases). The CDR3 covers 14 residues. V lost 6 bases and J 7 bases, leaving 13 bases between the germline ends. Germline V gene lookup returns CDR1 SGHTA and CDR2 FQGTGA. The CDR3 nucleotides read TGTGCCAGCAGTTTGGGCAGGGTGAATTCACCCCTCCACTTT. It specifies CASSLGRVNSPLHF.

The table lists this clonotype with many counts. The V and J genes are TRBV29-1 and TRBJ1-5, with 8 nucleotides matching TRBD1. This CDR3 comprises 14 residues. Per germline, CDR1 SQVTM and CDR2 ANQGSEA. J lost 2 bases, V lost 6 bases, and 6 bases had no gene match. The CDR3: CSVRTGLGNQPQHF. The CDR3 DNA reads as TGCAGCGTAAGGACAGGGCTTGGCAATCAGCCCCAGCATTTT.

This clonotype was counted many times. This chain joins TRBV12-5 and TRBJ1-2; D ambiguous. Germline V gene sequence: CDR1 LGHNT, CDR2 FRNRAP. V was trimmed by 4 bases and J by 5 bases, leaving 5 bases between them. The CDR3 has 11 amino acids. The CDR3 region has the DNA TGTGCTAGTGGTTCGGGATATGGCTACACCTTC. Encoded protein: CASGSGYGYTF.

The CDR3 reads CASSLVGVSSEQYF. The CDR3 region has the DNA TGTGCCAGCAGCTTGGTGGGGGTTTCGTCCGAGCAGTACTTC. The rearrangement links TRBV7-2 to TRBJ2-7, with D perhaps assigned TRBD1 or TRBD2 (5 bases each). V was pared by 3 bases and J by 6 bases, with 15 bases between. Germline CDR1 reads SGHTA; CDR2 reads FQGNSA. The CDR3 has 14 amino acids.

This clonotype was found many times. The CDR3: CSVVGGRGDYGYTF. Here the CDR3 DNA reads TGCAGCGTTGTGGGTGGCAGGGGAGACTATGGCTACACCTTC. The rearrangement joins TRBV29-1 to TRBJ1-2; tentatively, D is TRBD1 (6 bases). Per the germline V gene, CDR1 is SQVTM and CDR2 is ANQGSEA. The CDR3 runs to 14 residues. V was pared by 4 bases and J by 3 bases, with 15 bases between.

This clonotype was detected many times. The chain employs TRBV6-5 and TRBJ1-2; no firm D call. The CDR3 extends over 13 amino acids. Germline assignment: CDR1 MNHEY and CDR2 SVGAGI. V was pared by 8 bases and J by 3 bases, with 13 bases between. CDR3 sequence reads: CASRPGKDYGYTF. For the CDR3, the DNA is TGTGCCAGCCGCCCGGGTAAAGACTATGGCTACACCTTC.

In this sample, this clonotype turned up many times. V usage is TRBV19 and J usage is TRBJ1-6, with a weak D call TRBD1 (5 bases). CDR3 size: 14 residues. Germline lookup yields CDR1 LNHDA and CDR2 SQIVND (reference sequence). With 1 base removed from V and 9 bases from J, the gap between germline ends came to 10 bases. CDR3 sequence: CASSIAGRVSPLHF. CDR3 nucleotide sequence: TGTGCCAGTAGTATAGCGGGCAGGGTTTCACCCCTCCACTTT.

This clonotype showed up many times. This rearrangement joins TRBV7-6 to TRBJ1-3; D remains unclear. The CDR3 totals 15 residues. Deletions cut 2 bases from V and 0 bases from J, with 8 bases between. The germline V gene encodes CDR1 SGHVS and CDR2 FNYEAQ. DNA for the CDR3: TGTGCCAGCAGCTTAACAGCCTACTCTGGAAACACCATATATTTT. The encoded protein is CASSLTAYSGNTIYF.

V is TRBV7-9 and J is TRBJ2-7; TRBD1 matches 9 bases. The CDR3 consists of 14 residues. In germline, CDR1 is SEHNR, CDR2 FQNEAQ (reference sequence). J gave up 7 bases and V 4 bases, and 8 bases lay outside the gene matches. The CDR3 DNA reads as TGTGCCAGCAGCTCAGGGACAGGGCGGGGTGAGCAGTACTTC. Translated, it gives CASSSGTGRGEQYF.

Ten or more counts support this clonotype. The chain is built from TRBV2 and TRBJ1-2; D might be TRBD1 (6 bases). The V end was cut by 9 bases, the J end by 8 bases, with 16 bases between. Germline lookup yields CDR1 SNHLY and CDR2 FYNNEI. The CDR3 is 12 residues long. The CDR3 DNA reads as TGTGCCAGTGCGCGGACAGACCGGGGCTACACCTTC. This gives the protein CASARTDRGYTF.

At least ten counts were recorded for this clonotype. V and J are TRBV20-1 and TRBJ1-4, with D possibly being TRBD1 (5 bases). The CDR3 contains 13 residues. V was pared by 3 bases and J by 3 bases, with 8 bases between. Germline-derived CDR1 and CDR2 are DFQATT and SNEGSKA (reference sequence). The CDR3 DNA follows: TGCAGTGCTAGTAGGGGACCTAATGAAAAACTGTTTTTT. It yields the protein CSASRGPNEKLFF.

CDR3 residues: CASSFDGVQETQHF. The CDR3 DNA follows: TGTGCCAGCAGCTTCGACGGAGTCCAAGAGACCCAGCATTTT. The rearrangement uses TRBV7-9 and TRBJ1-5; no reliable D call. Germline CDR1 is SEHNR and CDR2 is FQNEAQ (reference sequence). V dropped 3 bases and J dropped 11 bases, with 17 bases sitting between them. The CDR3 contains 14 residues.

This chain joins TRBV7-9 and TRBJ2-5; a possible D gene is TRBD1 (6 bases). The CDR3 is made up of 16 amino acids. Looked up from germline, CDR1 is SEHNR and CDR2 is FQNEAQ (reference sequence). V shed 5 bases and J shed 5 bases, with 21 bases lying between them. CDR3 loop: CASSHRARAQGETQYF. The CDR3 nucleotides read TGTGCCAGCAGCCACAGGGCTCGAGCCCAAGGGGAGACCCAGTACTTC.

This clonotype was detected a few times. This may be a read error, as it is one base from a much larger clone. The V and J genes are TRBV7-3 and TRBJ1-3; D is unclear. The germline CDR1 and CDR2 sequences are SGHTA and FQGTGA. V lost 5 bases and J lost 4, with 18 bases in between. The CDR3 runs to 16 residues. The CDR3 DNA follows: TGTGCCAGCAGCCCACCGGCAGGCCGTTGGGGAAACACCATATATTTT. It codes for CASSPPAGRWGNTIYF. Drawing the rest from reference TRBV7-3 and TRBJ1-3, the complete variable domain is GAGVSQTPSNKVTEKGKYVELRCDPISGHTALYWYRQSLGQGPEFLIYFQGTGAADDSGLPNDRFFAVRPEGSVSTLKIQRTERGDSAVYLCASSPPAGRWGNTIYFGEGSWLTVV.

Comments on this clonotype: No conserved phenylalanine or tryptophan ends this CDR3, so it is likely a read error. This chain connects TRBV2 to TRBJ1-6; no reliable D call. V lost 9 bases to trimming and J lost 5 bases, with 5 bases between them. Germline V gene lookup returns CDR1 SNHLY and CDR2 FYNNEI. The CDR3 sequence is 11 residues long. Here the CDR3 reads CASKNNSPLHL. CDR3 nucleotides: TGTGCCAGTAAAAATAATTCACCCCTCCACCTT.

At least ten counts were recorded for this clonotype. CDR3 sequence reads: CASSFTFDEQYF. The CDR3 nucleotides read TGTGCCAGCAGCTTTACTTTCGACGAGCAGTACTTC. The chain carries TRBV7-2 and TRBJ2-7; D gene unclear. Trimming shortened V by 3 bases and J by 5 bases, and 8 bases separated the two germline ends. The CDR3 is 12 residues long. Germline CDR1 and CDR2: SGHTA and FQGNSA.

This clonotype was detected only a few times. The V call is TRBV11-2, the J call TRBJ1-1; D is ambiguous. The CDR3 length is 16 residues. The germline V gene encodes CDR1 SGHAT and CDR2 FQNNGV. Trimming took 2 bases from V and 1 from J, leaving 14 bases between them. CDR3 DNA sequence: TGTGCCAGCAGCTTACTTCCCCCTGAGCGGAACACTGAAGCTTTCTTT. It translates to CASSLLPPERNTEAFF.

The chain is built from TRBV11-2 and TRBJ2-5, with D maybe TRBD1 (5 bases). CDR3 size: 14 residues. Trimming took off 5 bases at V and 5 bases at J, with 15 bases between the two ends. The germline gives CDR1 SGHAT, CDR2 FQNNGV. In DNA, the CDR3 is TGTGCCAGCAGCAAGGCAGGGCTAGGGGAGACCCAGTACTTC. This translates into CASSKAGLGETQYF. The complete variable domain, with remaining parts taken from reference TRBV11-2 and TRBJ2-5, reads EAGVAQSPRYKIIEKRQSVAFWCNPISGHATLYWYQQILGQGPKLLIQFQNNGVVDDSQLPKDRFSAERLKGVDSTLKIQPAKLEDSAVYLCASSKAGLGETQYFGPGTRLLVL.

The chain carries TRBV7-9 and TRBJ1-2, with D possibly TRBD1 on 5 matching bases. Trimming took off 4 bases at V and 12 bases at J, with 15 bases between the two ends. The CDR3 has 12 residues. CDR1 SEHNR and CDR2 FQNEAQ come from the germline V gene (reference sequence). CDR3 sequence: CASSSSQGEHTF. CDR3 sequence (DNA): TGTGCCAGCAGCTCCTCGCAGGGAGAACACACCTTC. Complete variable domain (other parts from reference TRBV7-9 and TRBJ1-2): DTGVSQNPRHKITKRGQNVTFRCDPISEHNRLYWYRQTLGQGPEFLTYFQNEAQLEKSRLLSDRFSAERPKGSFSTLEIQRTEQGDSAMYLCASSSSQGEHTFGSGTRLTVV.